Following are 23 T cell receptor beta chains from one sample sequenced in a study of T cells in Graves' hyperthyroidism and ophthalmopathy (dated by TCRdb to the late 2010s). Receptors were amplified or captured by multiplex PCR. Instrument used: Illumina HiSeq 2000. The TCR beta CDR3 regions were amplified from the RNA transcripts. The first round of RT-PCR for the TCR CDR3 was performed with the HTBI primer set and the Qiagen OneStep RT-PCR kit. The raw public data were reprocessed by TCRdb itself: fastp quality trimming at Q25, MiXCR clonotype calling, in-frame beta chains only. Identical CDR3 proteins give one entry, which carries the most common genes and DNA. This sample lists 600,000 to 700,000 distinct CDR3 sequences; 45% were detected once. The top ten hold more than 7% of the sample. Sequenced: peripheral blood or thyroid tissue (not recorded which). The receptors originated from an adult man with Graves' disease, either hyperthyroidism or ophthalmopathy (not recorded which).

The chain is built from TRBV7-9 and TRBJ1-1, with a tentative D call TRBD1 (6 bases). Germline V gene lookup returns CDR1 SEHNR and CDR2 FQNEAQ (reference sequence). V dropped 5 bases and J dropped 0 bases, with 13 bases sitting between them. CDR3 size: 15 residues. Here the CDR3 reads CASSPAGGVNTEAFF. The CDR3 DNA follows: TGTGCCAGCAGCCCCGCGGGGGGCGTGAACACTGAAGCTTTCTTT.

This clonotype was detected ten times or more. The chain uses TRBV29-1 and TRBJ1-2, with D possibly being TRBD1 (5 bases). The CDR3 is made up of 12 amino acids. CDR1 and CDR2 (germline): SQVTM, ANQGSEA. Trimming removed 2 bases from V and 5 bases from J, with 9 bases in between. The CDR3 bases are TGCAGCGTTGAATTCGGGGGGTATGGCTACACCTTC. It is translated as CSVEFGGYGYTF.

The sample holds many counts of this clonotype. V is TRBV7-8 and J is TRBJ1-6; D uncertain. Germline V gene lookup returns CDR1 SGHVS and CDR2 FQNEAQ. CDR3 length: 17 residues. V lost 1 base and J 6 bases, leaving 16 bases between the germline ends. Here the CDR3 DNA reads TGTGCCAGCAGCTTAGGGGCCTTTGGCAGAGTTAATTCACCCCTCCACTTT. It codes for CASSLGAFGRVNSPLHF.

This clonotype was observed a handful of times. This sequence joins TRBV10-3 and TRBJ2-2; 9 nucleotides line up with TRBD1. This CDR3 is built from 15 residues. Germline V CDR1 and CDR2: ENHRY, SYGVKD. J was trimmed by 4 bases and V by 4 bases; bases with no gene match: 4. For the CDR3, the DNA is TGTGCCATCAGTGTAGGACAGGGGATCACCGGGGAGCTGTTTTTT. Protein sequence: CAISVGQGITGELFF.

As for this clonotype: A much more abundant neighbour one base away suggests this may be a read error. The gene calls are TRBV7-6 and TRBJ1-2; 7 nucleotides line up with TRBD1. Germline CDR1 and CDR2: SGHVS and FNYEAQ. The CDR3 runs 14 residues. Losses at the gene ends were 8 bases for V and 5 bases for J; bases not matched to a gene: 11. As DNA, the CDR3 is TGTGCCAGCGGTCGGGACAGCACCTATTATGGCTACACCTTC. It codes for CASGRDSTYYGYTF.

This chain uses TRBV6-6 with TRBJ2-5; possibly TRBD1 for D (5 bases). V lost 2 bases and J lost 5, with 9 bases in between. The CDR3 is made up of 13 amino acids. Germline V CDR1 and CDR2: MNHNY, SVGAGI (reference sequence). The DNA of the CDR3 is TGTGCCAGCAGTTACGACAGAATGGAGACCCAGTACTTC. This gives the protein CASSYDRMETQYF.

This clonotype showed up many times. V gene TRBV7-9 combines with J gene TRBJ2-5; no definite D call. Trimming stripped 1 base from V and 2 bases from J, with 5 bases between. The CDR3 extends over 13 amino acids. The V gene's germline CDR1 is SEHNR and CDR2 FQNEAQ (reference sequence). The CDR3 here is CASSLEVQETQYF. The CDR3 DNA sequence: TGTGCCAGCAGCTTAGAGGTTCAAGAGACCCAGTACTTC.

This clonotype was observed a handful of times. The J gene is TRBJ1-3, the V gene TRBV5-6; TRBD1 might be the D (5 bases). This CDR3 is built from 13 residues. CDR1 SGHDT and CDR2 YYEEEE come from the germline V gene. V was pared by 3 bases and J by 2 bases, with 6 bases between. The CDR3, as DNA: TGTGCCAGCAGCTACAGGACTGGAAACACCATATATTTT. Protein sequence: CASSYRTGNTIYF.

The chain uses TRBV29-1 and TRBJ1-2; 9 nucleotides agree with TRBD1. J was trimmed by 5 bases and V by 8 bases; bases with no gene match: 6. Germline values: CDR1 SQVTM, CDR2 ANQGSEA. The CDR3 is made up of 12 amino acids. For the CDR3, the DNA is TGCAGCAAGGCCGGGACAGGGTATGGCTACACCTTC. It is translated as CSKAGTGYGYTF.

This chain uses TRBV7-9 with TRBJ2-7; D unresolved. Germline assignment: CDR1 SEHNR and CDR2 FQNEAQ (reference sequence). This CDR3 spans 14 amino acids. The V end was cut by 8 bases, the J end by 5 bases, with 19 bases between. The CDR3 region has the DNA TGTGCCAGCTCACCCCAGGCCAGCAGCAACGAGCAGTACTTC. As protein: CASSPQASSNEQYF.

Notes on this clonotype: The germline gene is not matched at one end of the junction; a read error may be the cause. The CDR3 sequence: CASSPIAGLTGELFF. CDR3 DNA: TGTGCTAGCAGCCCGATAGCGGGCTTAACCGGGGAGCTGTTTTTT. The chain recombines TRBV7-7 with TRBJ2-2, with TRBD2 matching 7 bases. The CDR3 is made up of 15 amino acids. The germline V gene has CDR1 SSHAT and CDR2 FNYEAQ (reference sequence). The full variable domain, completed using reference TRBV7-7 and TRBJ2-2, is GAGVSQSPRYKVTKRGQDVTLRCDPISSHATLYWYQQALGQGPEFLTYFNYEAQPDKSGLPSDRFSAERPEGSISTLTIQRTEQRDSAMYRCASSPIAGLTGELFFGEGSRLTVL.

This chain joins TRBV29-1 and TRBJ2-2; 12 nucleotides agree with TRBD2. Germline CDR1 is SQVTM and CDR2 is ANQGSEA. V was pared by 3 bases and J by 3 bases, with 2 bases of the junction left unmatched. This CDR3 region has 15 residues. CDR3 sequence: CSVDRLAGDTGELFF. The CDR3 bases are TGCAGCGTTGATCGACTAGCGGGAGACACCGGGGAGCTGTTTTTT.

Notes on this clonotype: With a much larger clone just one base away, this may be a read error. The V and J genes are TRBV29-1 and TRBJ1-4; 7 bases line up with TRBD1. J gave up 2 bases and V 3 bases, and 0 bases lay outside the gene matches. CDR1 is SQVTM and CDR2 is ANQGSEA in the germline V gene. The CDR3 contains 13 residues. Written as DNA, the CDR3 is TGCAGCGTTGAGACAGGGACTAATGAAAAACTGTTTTTT. Amino acid sequence: CSVETGTNEKLFF.

The rearrangement uses TRBV10-3 and TRBJ2-7; no firm D call. The germline V gene has CDR1 ENHRY and CDR2 SYGVKD. The CDR3 extends over 14 amino acids. V was pared by 4 bases and J by 2 bases, with 12 bases between. The CDR3 protein is CAISGAMGPYEQYF. The CDR3 DNA follows: TGTGCCATCAGTGGGGCAATGGGCCCCTACGAGCAGTACTTC.

This clonotype was found a few times. V gene TRBV19 combines with J gene TRBJ1-5, with 10 bases aligning to TRBD1. The ends lost 3 bases at V and 7 bases at J; junction bases unmatched: 15. From germline, CDR1 is LNHDA and CDR2 SQIVND (reference sequence). CDR3 length: 18 amino acids. For the CDR3, the DNA is TGTGCCAGTAGTATGAGAAAGGACAGGGGGGCTAACGGCCAGCCCCAGCATTTT. Its protein is CASSMRKDRGANGQPQHF.

This clonotype was seen ten or more times. Here the CDR3 DNA reads TGTGCCATCAGCCGCAGGGTCGTGGAAGGGTCACCCCTCCACTTT. Protein sequence: CAISRRVVEGSPLHF. V is TRBV10-3 and J is TRBJ1-6, with D possibly TRBD1 on 5 matching bases. The CDR3 loop spans 15 amino acids. Germline V gene sequence: CDR1 ENHRY, CDR2 SYGVKD. V shed 6 bases and J shed 10 bases, with 19 bases lying between them.

Ten or more counts support this clonotype. V gene TRBV2 combines with J gene TRBJ1-2, with 10 bases fitting TRBD1. There are 16 residues in the CDR3. V shed 4 bases and J 2 bases; nucleotides not matched to a gene: 7. CDR1 and CDR2 from the germline V gene are SNHLY and FYNNEI. CDR3 nucleotide sequence: TGTGCCAGCAGTGCCGAATCGGGACAGGGGAACTATGGCTACACCTTC. It encodes CASSAESGQGNYGYTF.

The rearrangement uses TRBV13 and TRBJ2-2; the match to TRBD1 covers 10 bases. The CDR3 contains 16 residues. Germline loops: CDR1 PRHDT, CDR2 FYEKMQ (reference sequence). The trim removed 7 bases at V and 0 bases at J, leaving 5 bases unmatched. The chain's CDR3 is CASTDGQGANTGELFF. In nucleotides, the CDR3 is TGTGCCAGCACTGACGGACAGGGGGCGAACACCGGGGAGCTGTTTTTT.

The CDR3 spells CSARNGQGAPGANVLTF. CDR3 coding DNA: TGCAGTGCTAGAAACGGGCAGGGGGCGCCTGGGGCCAACGTCCTGACTTTC. The V call is TRBV20-1, the J call TRBJ2-6, with TRBD1 identical over 8 bases. V was clipped by 2 bases and J by 2 bases; unmatched bases: 8. CDR3 length equals 17 residues. Germline V lookup: CDR1 DFQATT, CDR2 SNEGSKA (reference sequence).

This clonotype has a count of ten or more. The rearrangement uses TRBV20-1 and TRBJ1-5; no clear D. With 6 bases removed from V and 4 bases from J, the gap between germline ends came to 13 bases. The CDR3 length is 13 residues. Per germline, CDR1 DFQATT and CDR2 SNEGSKA (reference sequence). The CDR3 DNA follows: TGCAGTGCCCCTAGGCCAGGAAATCAGCCCCAGCATTTT. Protein sequence: CSAPRPGNQPQHF.

The table lists this clonotype with many counts. The rearrangement uses TRBV20-1 and TRBJ2-7; 12 positions match TRBD1. J lost 6 bases, V lost 7 bases, and 7 bases had no gene match. The germline V gene has CDR1 DFQATT and CDR2 SNEGSKA (reference sequence). The CDR3 has 13 residues. The CDR3 region is CSVPGQGASEQYF. Here the CDR3 DNA reads TGCAGTGTCCCGGGACAGGGGGCTTCCGAGCAGTACTTC.

J is TRBJ1-6 and V is TRBV7-2; D may be TRBD1 (6 bases). The CDR3 has 15 amino acids. Trimming took 6 bases from V and 6 from J, leaving 15 bases between them. Germline V gene sequence: CDR1 SGHTA, CDR2 FQGNSA. DNA for the CDR3: TGTGCCAGCAGTTTTAGAGGGGGAAGTAATTCACCCCTCCACTTT. Translation gives CASSFRGGSNSPLHF. The full variable domain, in which reference TRBV7-2 and TRBJ1-6 provide the parts outside the CDR3, is GAGVSQSPSNKVTEKGKDVELRCDPISGHTALYWYRQSLGQGLEFLIYFQGNSAPDKSGLPSDRFSAERTGGSVSTLTIQRTQQEDSAVYLCASSFRGGSNSPLHFGNGTRLTVT.

In this sample, this clonotype turned up once. The CDR3 protein is CAIRQSLGGYTF. The CDR3 DNA reads TGTGCCATCAGACAGTCTCTCGGTGGCTACACCTTC. This chain uses TRBV10-3 with TRBJ1-2; no clear D gene. Trimming removed 6 bases from V and 7 bases from J, with 12 bases in between. The length of the CDR3 is 12 residues. Germline V lookup: CDR1 ENHRY, CDR2 SYGVKD.